The clone carrying this T cell receptor beta chain was seen just once. Per the authors' pipeline: Quantification of nucleated cells was approximated via reference gene primer amplification. The repertoire was sequenced with immunoSEQ multiplex PCR; TCRdb's copy has only in-frame clones and lacks some. The D gene and trimming were derived from the DNA, and the V and J assignments and clone size from that table. The table has 270,000 or so clones, 75% to 90% seen once. Looked up from germline, CDR1 is LNHDA and CDR2 is SQIVND (reference sequence). The CDR3 is 15 residues long. V dropped 6 bases and J dropped 4 bases, with 16 bases sitting between them. This entry comes from a study of blood T cell repertoires in COVID-19.

Sequencing was performed on peripheral blood. The clonotype was recovered from a woman between 40 and 50 years old who had recovered from COVID-19. The chain uses TRBV19 and TRBJ1-5; D remains ambiguous. The CDR3 DNA sequence: TGTGCCAGTAGCAGCGAACCGGACTTGAATCAGCCCCAGCATTTT. Its protein is CASSSEPDLNQPQHF.